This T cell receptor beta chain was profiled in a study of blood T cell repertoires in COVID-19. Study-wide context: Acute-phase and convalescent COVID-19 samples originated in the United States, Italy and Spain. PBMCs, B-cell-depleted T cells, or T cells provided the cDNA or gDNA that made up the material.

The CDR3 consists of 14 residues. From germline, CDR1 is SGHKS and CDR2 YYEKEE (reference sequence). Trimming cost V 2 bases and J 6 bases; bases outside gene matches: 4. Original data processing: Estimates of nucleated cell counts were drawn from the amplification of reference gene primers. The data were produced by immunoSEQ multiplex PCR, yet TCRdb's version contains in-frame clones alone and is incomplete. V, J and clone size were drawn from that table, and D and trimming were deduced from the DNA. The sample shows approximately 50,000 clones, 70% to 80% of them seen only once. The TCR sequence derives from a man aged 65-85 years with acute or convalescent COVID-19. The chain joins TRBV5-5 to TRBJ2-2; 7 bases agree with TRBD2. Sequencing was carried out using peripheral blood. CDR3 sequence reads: CASSFRLAPGELFF. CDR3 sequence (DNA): TGTGCCAGCAGCTTCCGACTAGCCCCCGGGGAGCTGTTTTTT.